A single sample is the source of the 8 T cell receptor beta chains below, sequenced in a study of blood T cell repertoires in COVID-19. The method was immunoSEQ multiplex PCR; TCRdb's version includes in-frame clones alone and lacks a portion of them. The data hold approximately 360,000 clones, with about four fifths observed a single time. The specimen sequenced was PBMCs or T cells enriched from blood (not recorded which). These receptors all come from a woman aged 45-65 years who had recovered from COVID-19.

The chain combines TRBV7-3 with TRBJ1-1, with D possibly being TRBD1 (6 bases). Germline V gene lookup returns CDR1 SGHTA and CDR2 FQGTGA. The CDR3 loop spans 13 amino acids. V was trimmed by 5 bases and J by 5 bases, leaving 12 bases between them. CDR3 DNA: TGTGCCAGCAGCCCTGGGGGCGTTACTGAAGCTTTCTTT. This translates into CASSPGGVTEAFF.

This clone was observed a handful of times. For the CDR3, the DNA is TGTGCCAGCAGCCTATCCAGGGGGCATGGAAACACCATATATTTT. Translation: CASSLSRGHGNTIYF. The chain combines TRBV7-2 with TRBJ1-3, with TRBD1 matching over 8 bases. V trimming: 5 bases; J trimming: 3 bases; junction bases outside the gene matches: 6. CDR1 and CDR2 (germline): SGHTA, FQGNSA. This CDR3 is 15 amino acids long.

Written as DNA, the CDR3 is TGTGCCAGCAGCGATCCGGGACTAGCGGGGGGTACAGATACGCAGTATTTT. It yields the protein CASSDPGLAGGTDTQYF. The chain employs TRBV5-6 and TRBJ2-3; TRBD2 matches at 15 bases. Germline V gene sequence: CDR1 SGHDT, CDR2 YYEEEE. The length of the CDR3 is 17 residues. The ends lost 4 bases at V and 3 bases at J; junction bases unmatched: 6.

This clone was seen once. The chain combines TRBV7-8 with TRBJ1-2; D uncertain. Germline CDR1 reads SGHVS; CDR2 reads FQNEAQ. Deletions cut 5 bases from V and 8 bases from J, with 12 bases between. This CDR3 comprises 12 residues. The CDR3 spells CASSPLRRGYTF. CDR3 DNA: TGTGCCAGCAGCCCCCTGAGGAGGGGCTACACCTTC. The entire variable domain, with the rest obtained from reference TRBV7-8 and TRBJ1-2, is as follows: GAGVSQSPRYKVAKRGQDVALRCDPISGHVSLFWYQQALGQGPEFLTYFQNEAQLDKSGLPSDRFFAERPEGSVSTLKIQRTQQEDSAVYLCASSPLRRGYTFGSGTRLTVV.

Of note for this clone: Other DNA sequences in this specimen translate into the identical CDR3. The chain couples TRBV6-5 to TRBJ2-1; no clear D gene. This CDR3 is built from 11 residues. Germline V gene sequence: CDR1 MNHEY, CDR2 SVGAGI. Trimming left V 7 bases short and J 3 bases short, with 4 bases between. This CDR3 reads CASTGYNEQFF. The CDR3 nucleotides read TGTGCCAGCACCGGCTACAATGAGCAGTTCTTC.

V is TRBV5-1 and J is TRBJ1-4, with D possibly being TRBD1 (6 bases). V was trimmed by 3 bases and J by 0 bases, leaving 9 bases between them. Germline V CDR1 and CDR2: SGHRS, YFSETQ. The CDR3 covers 15 residues. The CDR3 region is CASSSGQSTNEKLFF. The CDR3 DNA reads TGCGCCAGCAGCTCTGGACAGTCAACTAATGAAAAACTGTTTTTT.

The rearrangement joins TRBV7-8 to TRBJ2-7, with 10 bases aligning to TRBD2. The CDR3 has 19 amino acids. From germline, CDR1 is SGHVS and CDR2 FQNEAQ. J lost 3 bases, V lost 3 bases, and 17 bases had no gene match. The CDR3, as DNA: TGTGCCAGCAGCTTTCTCGGACCGACTAGCGGGCGGAAGAGCTACGAGCAGTACTTC. Its translation is CASSFLGPTSGRKSYEQYF.

V is TRBV6-4 and J is TRBJ2-3, with 10 positions matching TRBD2. V lost 6 bases, J lost 3 bases, and 3 bases stayed unmatched. CDR1 is MRHNA, CDR2 SNTAGT, per germline. The CDR3 contains 14 residues. The CDR3 protein is CASSPGLATDTQYF. DNA for the CDR3: TGTGCCAGCAGCCCGGGACTAGCGACAGATACGCAGTATTTT.